This TCR beta chain was captured by sequencing in a study of T cells in Graves' hyperthyroidism and ophthalmopathy (dated by TCRdb to the late 2010s). General notes on the study: Peripheral blood was collected at initial diagnosis, before any treatment. TCR V-J signatures able to tell the groups apart were searched for in a discovery cohort of some 97 patients, of whom over 40 had Graves' ophthalmopathy and 57 had stable Graves' hyperthyroidism. Prospective prediction of ophthalmopathy was tested in an independent validation cohort of approximately 18 hyperthyroidism patients and roughly 16 patients who later progressed to ophthalmopathy. For training and testing, the roughly 100 patients in the discovery cohort were randomly divided in a 7:3 ratio. Thyroid tissue and blood T-cell repertoires from six Graves' hyperthyroidism patients were also compared in the study. After sampling, hyperthyroidism patients received methimazole starting at 30 mg daily, and ophthalmopathy patients received high-dose intravenous methylprednisolone. The paper reports TCR Vbeta CDR3 sequencing of about 140 peripheral blood samples: around 41 ophthalmopathy, roughly 74 hyperthyroidism and around 17 progressor patients.

The paper's findings and limits, for the study overall: No statistical method was used to set the sample size in advance, and investigators knew the group allocation. During validation, the model predicted progression to ophthalmopathy a median of approximately 7 months ahead of onset, with roughly 65% sensitivity and 72% to 80% specificity. Ophthalmopathy was separated from stable hyperthyroidism by a 13 V-J signature model, with approximately 86% sensitivity and approximately 84% specificity obtained in cross-validation and 80%/75% obtained in testing. Most expanded thyroid clonotypes (frequency above 0.001) were also detected in blood, a finding suggesting that blood repertoires may reflect thyroid immune responses.

The TCR beta CDR3 regions were amplified from RNA transcripts. A first-round RT-PCR of the TCR CDR3 used the HTBI primer set with the Qiagen OneStep RT-PCR kit. The libraries were constructed in a second round of multiplex PCR and then size-selected and purified. The libraries were sequenced on an Illumina HiSeq2000 using paired-end 100 bp reads. Regarding the original processing steps: SOAPnuke was used to process the raw data, with reads discarded if the reads contained adapters or uncalled bases, had a mean Phred below 15, or lacked an exact constant-primer or identifier match. COPE v1.2.5 was used to merge high-quality paired reads, and clonotypes were defined as unique nucleotide sequences. MiTCR v1.1 was used to align clonotypes to the IMGT TRBV, TRBD and TRBJ reference segments. The analysis was restricted to V-J combinations with a frequency above 0.0001, which together covered 99.2% of the repertoires. The TCS score was defined as the ratio of F50 (clonal expansion) to E x V (chaos), calculated using BLOSUM62-based TCRdist between CDR3 peptides within each V-J. Welch's t-statistics and random forest reduced just over 500 V-J features to 13, which were used in a naive Bayes classifier (R e1071). TCRdb itself trimmed the public reads at Q25 with fastp, ran MiXCR and retained productive beta chains. Identical CDR3 protein sequences are pooled into one entry, listed with their most common genes and DNA. The V and J calls, along with clone size, are taken from TCRdb and not from the paper's own processing. This sample lists 650,000 to 700,000 distinct CDR3 sequences; roughly a sixth were detected once. The ten largest clones capture around 15% of the sample.

This clonotype was recorded at least ten times. This receptor's antigen is unknown. No much larger clone exists at a distance of one base, and base qualities are not known. Stable Graves' hyperthyroidism was defined as no progression to ophthalmopathy during 18 months of follow-up. Hyperthyroidism patients were aged 18 to 65 years and newly diagnosed, with disease duration of less than 2 months. Patients with uncontrolled infections, other autoimmune diseases, pregnancy or lactation were excluded. Diagnoses were based on clinical symptoms, serum thyroxine and TRAb, thyroid ultrasound and orbital computed tomography. PBMCs were separated from 8 to 10 ml of fresh peripheral blood using Ficoll-Paque density gradient centrifugation. Trizol reagent was used to extract total RNA, and RNA quality was then checked on an Agilent 2100 Bioanalyzer. Including cysteine and phenylalanine, the CDR3 has 13 amino acids. Left in the record is the CDR3 DNA by itself, 39 bases read in frame from the first base. Trimming at the junction amounts to 3 bases on V and 2 bases on J, and the germline ends lie 9 bases apart. Looking up the germline V gene yields CDR1 SGDLS and CDR2 YYNGEE.

Recombination connected TRBV9 to TRBJ2-7; the D gene cannot be resolved reliably. Sample: blood. The sequence derives from a man aged 45 to 65 with Graves' hyperthyroidism. The DNA reads as follows: TGTGCCAGCAGCGAGGGCCCTGCCTACGAGCAGTACTTC. The resulting protein is CASSEGPAYEQYF.